This record looks at one T cell receptor (beta chain) sequence and its context. The antigen this receptor binds is unknown. One base away there is no much larger clone; base qualities are not given. TCRbeta CDR3 regions were immunosequenced from genomic DNA with the immunoSEQ Assay. Prior to high-throughput sequencing, genomic DNA was amplified by bias-controlled multiplex PCR. The authors' pipeline ran thus. To quantify the absolute abundance of each unique TCRbeta CDR3 region, the sequences were collapsed and filtered. Clonality, defined as 1 minus Pielou's evenness, was calculated using productive rearrangements only. A previously published method was used to identify clones whose frequencies were significantly greater in on-treatment samples than in baseline samples. The source is immuneACCESS, and TCRdb retained only in-frame sequences with V and J called. Part of the clones is not carried over; for the studies checked, unresolved V genes explain less than half of this, and the remainder is unexplained. D and trimming were read from the DNA, whereas the V and J calls and clone size are those reported in that table. The sample table contains tens of thousands of clones; only one count was recorded for roughly 90% of them. The ten largest make up around 12% of the sample.

Taken with the paper, the label for treatment or condition translates to: randomized to nivolumab then ipilimumab (arm A) or the reverse (arm B). None of the trial patients had been given prior DNA-damaging chemotherapy. A FACS Aria II flow cytometer was used to sort live CD3+CD8+ cells that were negative for CD19 and CD56 from thawed PBMCs. CheckMate 064, a randomized, open-label phase II trial of sequential checkpoint blockade, was the source of the samples, all of which came from patients with melanoma. Leukapheresis was used to collect peripheral blood mononuclear cells, which were then purified with Ficoll-Paque and frozen in human serum with 10% DMSO. Immediately after sorting, the purity of the sorted blood CD3+CD8+ cells was confirmed to be >98%, and DNA was then extracted. The germline V gene provides CDR1 SGHVS and CDR2 FQNEAQ. Here V drops 1 base and J drops 0 bases, and the junction holds 8 bases not matched to any gene. Inclusive of the bounding cysteine and phenylalanine, the CDR3 is 18 residues long. Only the CDR3 portion is preserved as DNA: 54 bases, with reading frame beginning at the first base.

The source of the sample is a study of sequential checkpoint blockade in melanoma (dated by TCRdb to the late 2010s). Regarding the study in general: Patients were randomized 1:1 to first-line nivolumab followed by ipilimumab (arm A) or ipilimumab followed by nivolumab (arm B). Maintenance nivolumab was given following each of the two trial sequences. The paper's findings and limits, for the study overall: The model for predicting response that combines TCR metrics with mutation burden needs to be validated in larger, independent patient cohorts.

This sequence originates from a human donor with melanoma. The sample consisted of CD8+ T cells sorted from blood (inferred from file names), taken from a patient given nivolumab and ipilimumab in sequence. The chain uses TRBV7-8 and TRBJ2-1; TRBD2 fits 8 bases in the junction. The CDR3: CASSLVVAGSSSYNEQFF. The DNA reads as follows: TGTGCCAGCAGCTTAGTGGTAGCGGGATCCAGCTCCTACAATGAGCAGTTCTTC. When the CDR3 is completed using the reference TRBV7-8 and TRBJ2-1 genes on either side, the full variable domain is GAGVSQSPRYKVAKRGQDVALRCDPISGHVSLFWYQQALGQGPEFLTYFQNEAQLDKSGLPSDRFFAERPEGSVSTLKIQRTQQEDSAVYLCASSLVVAGSSSYNEQFFGPGTRLTVL.